This T cell receptor beta chain appears in the sequencing data of a study of control samples from healthy donors and cancer patients. Here immunoSEQ multiplex PCR was the method, and the copy in TCRdb shows in-frame clones only, minus some. The repertoire holds 150,000 to 200,000 clones, with 94% as singletons. Trimming left V 3 bases short and J 8 bases short, with 17 bases between. The CDR3 has 14 residues. The germline CDR1 and CDR2 sequences are DFQATT and SNEGSKA (reference sequence). The chain is built from TRBV20-1 and TRBJ2-1; possibly TRBD1 or TRBD2 for D (5 bases each). Source material: blood. The sequence was obtained from a woman younger than 30 in good health. CDR3 protein: CSASWVVGVHEQFF. The CDR3 DNA follows: TGCAGTGCTAGTTGGGTGGTGGGGGTCCATGAGCAGTTCTTC.